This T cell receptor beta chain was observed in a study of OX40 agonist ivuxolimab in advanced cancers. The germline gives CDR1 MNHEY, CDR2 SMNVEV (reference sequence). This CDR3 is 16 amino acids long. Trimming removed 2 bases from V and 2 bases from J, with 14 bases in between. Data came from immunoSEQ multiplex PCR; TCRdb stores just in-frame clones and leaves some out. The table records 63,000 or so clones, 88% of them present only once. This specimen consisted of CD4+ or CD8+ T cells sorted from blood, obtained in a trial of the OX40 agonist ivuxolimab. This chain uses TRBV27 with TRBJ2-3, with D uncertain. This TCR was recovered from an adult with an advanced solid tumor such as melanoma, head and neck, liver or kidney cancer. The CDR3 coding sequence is TGTGCCAGCAGTTTACCGACCGACCCTTTCACAGATACGCAGTATTTT. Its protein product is CASSLPTDPFTDTQYF.